This TCR beta chain was observed in a study of blood T cells in healthy people across ages. After removal of 4 bases from V and 2 bases from J, the junction contained 7 bases not matched to a gene. This CDR3 contains 16 residues. Germline lookup yields CDR1 MNHEY and CDR2 SVGAGI. Study outcomes and limitations: Roughly linear age-related decline in beta diversity appeared, significant by age around 36. Possibly, changes in expanded clonotypes were confounded because donor CMV status was unknown.

This clonotype was counted a few times. The antigen is undetermined. Per individual sample, total RNA of at least 6 micrograms was extracted. A second about 7 to 11 cycle PCR used barcoded and J-beta primers. CDR3-containing paired-end reads numbering at least 2.5 million came from each sample. TCRdb recomputed calls from the 5' RACE reads with MiXCR, one row per CDR3 protein. The sample contains around 800,000 distinct CDR3 sequences, around half of which appear only once. This clonotype originated in a man older than 75 in good health. Sequencing was performed on blood. The chain carries TRBV6-5 and TRBJ2-1; 8 nucleotides agree with TRBD2. The CDR3 DNA reads as TGTGCCAGCAGTTCCCAGGGGACTAGAGCCTACAATGAGCAGTTCTTC. Its protein is CASSSQGTRAYNEQFF.